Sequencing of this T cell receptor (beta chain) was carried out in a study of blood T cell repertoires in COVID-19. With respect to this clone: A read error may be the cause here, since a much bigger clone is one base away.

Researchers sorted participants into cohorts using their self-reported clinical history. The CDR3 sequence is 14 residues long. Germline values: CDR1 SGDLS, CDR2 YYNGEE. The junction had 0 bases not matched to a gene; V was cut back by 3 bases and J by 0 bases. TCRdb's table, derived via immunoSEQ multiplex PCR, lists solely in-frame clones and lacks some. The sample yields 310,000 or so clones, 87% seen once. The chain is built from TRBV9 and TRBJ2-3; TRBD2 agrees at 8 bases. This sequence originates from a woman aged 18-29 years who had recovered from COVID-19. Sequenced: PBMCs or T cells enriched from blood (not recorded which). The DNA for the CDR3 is TGTGCCAGCAGCGAGCGGGGGAGCACAGATACGCAGTATTTT. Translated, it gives CASSERGSTDTQYF.